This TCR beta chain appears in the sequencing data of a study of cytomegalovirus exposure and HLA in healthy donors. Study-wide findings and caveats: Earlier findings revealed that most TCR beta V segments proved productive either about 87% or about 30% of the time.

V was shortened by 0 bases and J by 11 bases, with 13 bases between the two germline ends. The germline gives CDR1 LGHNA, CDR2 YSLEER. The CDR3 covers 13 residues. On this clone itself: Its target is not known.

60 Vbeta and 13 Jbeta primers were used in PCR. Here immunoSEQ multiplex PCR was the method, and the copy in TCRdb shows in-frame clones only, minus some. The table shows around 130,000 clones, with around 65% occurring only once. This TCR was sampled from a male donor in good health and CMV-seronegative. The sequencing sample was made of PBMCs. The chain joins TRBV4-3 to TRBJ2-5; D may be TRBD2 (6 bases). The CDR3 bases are TGCGCCAGCAGCCAAGACACGTTACGGGAGCAGTACTTC. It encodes CASSQDTLREQYF.